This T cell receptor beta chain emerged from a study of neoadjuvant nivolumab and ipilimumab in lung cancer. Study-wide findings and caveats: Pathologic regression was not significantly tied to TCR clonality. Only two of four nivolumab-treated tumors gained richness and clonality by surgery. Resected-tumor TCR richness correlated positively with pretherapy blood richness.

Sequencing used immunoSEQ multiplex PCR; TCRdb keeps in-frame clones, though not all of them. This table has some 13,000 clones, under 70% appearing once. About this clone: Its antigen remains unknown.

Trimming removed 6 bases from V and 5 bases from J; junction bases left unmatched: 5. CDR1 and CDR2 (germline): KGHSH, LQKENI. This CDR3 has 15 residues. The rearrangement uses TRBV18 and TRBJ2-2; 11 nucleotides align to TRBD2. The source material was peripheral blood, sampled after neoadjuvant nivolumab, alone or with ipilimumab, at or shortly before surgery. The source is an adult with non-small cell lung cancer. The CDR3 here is CASSPSGRSTGELFF. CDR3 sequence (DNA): TGTGCCAGCTCTCCTAGCGGGAGGAGTACCGGGGAGCTGTTTTTT.